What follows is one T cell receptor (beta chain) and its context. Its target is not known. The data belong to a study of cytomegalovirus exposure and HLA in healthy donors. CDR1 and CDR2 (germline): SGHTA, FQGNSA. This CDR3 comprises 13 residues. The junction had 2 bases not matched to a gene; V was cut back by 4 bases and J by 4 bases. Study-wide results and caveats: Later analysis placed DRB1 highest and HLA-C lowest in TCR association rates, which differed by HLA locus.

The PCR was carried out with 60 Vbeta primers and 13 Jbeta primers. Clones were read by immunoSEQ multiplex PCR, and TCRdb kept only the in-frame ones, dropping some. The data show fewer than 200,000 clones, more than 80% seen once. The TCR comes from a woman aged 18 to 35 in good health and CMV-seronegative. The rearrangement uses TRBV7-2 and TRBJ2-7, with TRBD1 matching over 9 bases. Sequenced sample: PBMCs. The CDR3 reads CASSSDRGYEQYF. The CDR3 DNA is TGTGCCAGCAGCTCGGACAGGGGATACGAGCAGTACTTC.